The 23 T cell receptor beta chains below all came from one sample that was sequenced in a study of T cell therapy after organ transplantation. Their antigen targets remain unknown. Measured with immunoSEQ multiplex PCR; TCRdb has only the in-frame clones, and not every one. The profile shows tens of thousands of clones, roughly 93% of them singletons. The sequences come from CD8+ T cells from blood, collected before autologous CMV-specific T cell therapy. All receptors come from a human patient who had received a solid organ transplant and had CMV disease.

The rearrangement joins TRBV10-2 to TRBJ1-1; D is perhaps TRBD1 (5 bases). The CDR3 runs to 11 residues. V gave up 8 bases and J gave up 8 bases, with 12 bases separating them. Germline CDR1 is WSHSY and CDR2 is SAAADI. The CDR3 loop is CASSATAEAFF. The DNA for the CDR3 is TGCGCCAGCTCTGCGACAGCGGAAGCTTTCTTT.

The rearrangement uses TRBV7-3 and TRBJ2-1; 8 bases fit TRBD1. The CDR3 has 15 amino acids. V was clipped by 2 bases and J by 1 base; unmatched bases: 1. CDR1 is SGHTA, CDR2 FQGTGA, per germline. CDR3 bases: TGTGCCAGCAGCTTAGGACAGGGTTCCTACAATGAGCAGTTCTTC. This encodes CASSLGQGSYNEQFF.

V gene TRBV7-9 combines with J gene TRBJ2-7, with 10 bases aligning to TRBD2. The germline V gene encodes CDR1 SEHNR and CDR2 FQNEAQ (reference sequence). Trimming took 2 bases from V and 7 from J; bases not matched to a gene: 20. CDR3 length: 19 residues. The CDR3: CASSLSPSGSPPPMGEQYF. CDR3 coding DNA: TGTGCCAGCAGCTTATCCCCTAGCGGGAGTCCACCACCAATGGGGGAGCAGTACTTC. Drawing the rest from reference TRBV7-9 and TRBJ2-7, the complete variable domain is DTGVSQNPRHKITKRGQNVTFRCDPISEHNRLYWYRQTLGQGPEFLTYFQNEAQLEKSRLLSDRFSAERPKGSFSTLEIQRTEQGDSAMYLCASSLSPSGSPPPMGEQYFGPGTRLTVT.

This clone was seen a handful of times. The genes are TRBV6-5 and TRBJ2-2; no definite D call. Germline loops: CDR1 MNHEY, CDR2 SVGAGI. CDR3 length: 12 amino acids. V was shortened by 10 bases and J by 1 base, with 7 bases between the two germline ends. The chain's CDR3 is CATRQNTGELFF. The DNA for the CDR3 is TGTGCCACGCGACAGAACACCGGGGAGCTGTTTTTT.

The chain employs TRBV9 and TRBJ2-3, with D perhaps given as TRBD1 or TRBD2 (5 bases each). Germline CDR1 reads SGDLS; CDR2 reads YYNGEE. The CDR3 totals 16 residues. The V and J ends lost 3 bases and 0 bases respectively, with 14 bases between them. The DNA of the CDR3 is TGTGCCAGCAGCGGCCCCCGAGGGGCTAGCACAGATACGCAGTATTTT. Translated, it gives CASSGPRGASTDTQYF.

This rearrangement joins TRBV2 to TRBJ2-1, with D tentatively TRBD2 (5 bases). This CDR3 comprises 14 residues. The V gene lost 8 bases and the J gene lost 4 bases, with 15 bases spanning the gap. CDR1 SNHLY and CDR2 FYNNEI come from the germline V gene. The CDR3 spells CASRSEVGYNEQFF. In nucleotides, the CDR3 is TGTGCCAGCCGGTCGGAGGTGGGGTACAATGAGCAGTTCTTC.

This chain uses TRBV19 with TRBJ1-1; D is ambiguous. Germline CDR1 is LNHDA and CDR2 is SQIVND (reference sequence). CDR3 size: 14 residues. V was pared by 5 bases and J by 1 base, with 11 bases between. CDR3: CASSLYGPNTEAFF. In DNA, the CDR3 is TGTGCCAGTAGTCTATACGGGCCGAACACTGAAGCTTTCTTT.

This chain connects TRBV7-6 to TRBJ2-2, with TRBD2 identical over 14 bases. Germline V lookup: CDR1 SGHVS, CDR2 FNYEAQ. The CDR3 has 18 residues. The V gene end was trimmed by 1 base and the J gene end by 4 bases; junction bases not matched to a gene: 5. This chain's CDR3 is CASSLEGLAGDLTGELFF. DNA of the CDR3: TGTGCCAGCAGCTTAGAGGGACTAGCGGGAGACCTCACCGGGGAGCTGTTTTTT.

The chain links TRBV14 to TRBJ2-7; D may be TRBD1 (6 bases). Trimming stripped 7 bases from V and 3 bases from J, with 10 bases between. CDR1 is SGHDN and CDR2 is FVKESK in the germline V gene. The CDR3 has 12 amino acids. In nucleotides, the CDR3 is TGTGCCAGCAAGGGGGTTGACTACGAGCAGTACTTC. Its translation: CASKGVDYEQYF.

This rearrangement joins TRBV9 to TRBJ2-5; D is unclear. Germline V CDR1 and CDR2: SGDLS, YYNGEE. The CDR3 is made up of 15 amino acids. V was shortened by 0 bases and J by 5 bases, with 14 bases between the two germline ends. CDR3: CASSVGGPGRETQYF. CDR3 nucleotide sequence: TGTGCCAGCAGCGTAGGTGGTCCCGGTAGGGAGACCCAGTACTTC.

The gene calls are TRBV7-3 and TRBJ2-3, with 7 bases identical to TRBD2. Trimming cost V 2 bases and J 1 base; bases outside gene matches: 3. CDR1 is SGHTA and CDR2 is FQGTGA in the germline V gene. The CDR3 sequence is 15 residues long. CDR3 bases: TGTGCCAGCAGCTTAGGAGCGGGGCGCACAGATACGCAGTATTTT. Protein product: CASSLGAGRTDTQYF.

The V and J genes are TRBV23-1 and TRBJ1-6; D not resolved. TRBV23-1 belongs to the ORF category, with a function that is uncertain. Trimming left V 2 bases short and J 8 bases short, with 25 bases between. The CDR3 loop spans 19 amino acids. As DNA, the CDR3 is TGCGCCAGCAGTCAAGATTGGGTCTCGGAGGGCTGGGTCCATTCACCCCTCCACTTT. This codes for CASSQDWVSEGWVHSPLHF.

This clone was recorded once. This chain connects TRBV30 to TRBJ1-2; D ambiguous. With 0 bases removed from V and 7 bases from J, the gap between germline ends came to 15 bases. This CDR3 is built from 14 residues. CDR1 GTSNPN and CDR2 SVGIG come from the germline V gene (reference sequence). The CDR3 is CAWSVGPELSGYTF. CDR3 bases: TGTGCCTGGAGTGTAGGTCCAGAACTCTCTGGCTACACCTTC.

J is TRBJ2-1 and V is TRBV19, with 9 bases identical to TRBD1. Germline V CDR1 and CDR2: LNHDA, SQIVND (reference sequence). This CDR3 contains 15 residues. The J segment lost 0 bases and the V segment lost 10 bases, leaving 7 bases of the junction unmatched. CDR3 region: CATDRGLNSYNEQFF. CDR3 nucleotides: TGTGCCACGGACAGGGGACTCAACTCCTACAATGAGCAGTTCTTC.

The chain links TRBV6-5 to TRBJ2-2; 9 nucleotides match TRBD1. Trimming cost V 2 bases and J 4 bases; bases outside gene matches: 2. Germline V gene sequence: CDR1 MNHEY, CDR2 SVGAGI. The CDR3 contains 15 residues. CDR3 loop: CASSYLGQGTGELFF. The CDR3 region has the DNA TGTGCCAGCAGTTACCTGGGACAGGGCACCGGGGAGCTGTTTTTT.

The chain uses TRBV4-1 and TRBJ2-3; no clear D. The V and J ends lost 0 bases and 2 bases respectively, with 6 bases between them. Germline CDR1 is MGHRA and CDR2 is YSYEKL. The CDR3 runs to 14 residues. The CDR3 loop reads CASSQEKFTDTQYF. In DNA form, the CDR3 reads TGCGCCAGCAGCCAAGAGAAGTTCACAGATACGCAGTATTTT.

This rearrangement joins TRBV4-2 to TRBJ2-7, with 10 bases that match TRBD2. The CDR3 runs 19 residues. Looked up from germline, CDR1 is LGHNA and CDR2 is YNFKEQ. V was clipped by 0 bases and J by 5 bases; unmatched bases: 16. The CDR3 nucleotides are TGTGCCAGCAGCCAAGATCAGGCTAGCGGGGGAGTATTGACCCACGAGCAGTACTTC. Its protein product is CASSQDQASGGVLTHEQYF.

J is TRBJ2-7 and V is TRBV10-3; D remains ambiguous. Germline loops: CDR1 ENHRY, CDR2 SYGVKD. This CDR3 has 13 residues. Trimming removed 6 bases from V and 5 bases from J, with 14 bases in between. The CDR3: CAIRVDVGDEQYF. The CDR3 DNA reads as TGTGCCATCAGGGTCGACGTTGGCGACGAGCAGTACTTC.

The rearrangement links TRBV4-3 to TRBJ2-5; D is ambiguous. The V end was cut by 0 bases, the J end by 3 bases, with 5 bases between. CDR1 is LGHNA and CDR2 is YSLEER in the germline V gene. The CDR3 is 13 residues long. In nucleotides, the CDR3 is TGCGCCAGCAGCCAAGACTCGGAAGAGACCCAGTACTTC. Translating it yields CASSQDSEETQYF.

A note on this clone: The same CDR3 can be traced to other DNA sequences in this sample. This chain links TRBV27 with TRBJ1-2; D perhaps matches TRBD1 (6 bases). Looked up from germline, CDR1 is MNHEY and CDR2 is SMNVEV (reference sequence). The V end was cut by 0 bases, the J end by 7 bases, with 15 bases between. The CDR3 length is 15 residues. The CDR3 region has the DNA TGTGCCAGCAGTTTATCGCCAGGGGCGCTTGGTGGCTACACCTTC. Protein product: CASSLSPGALGGYTF.

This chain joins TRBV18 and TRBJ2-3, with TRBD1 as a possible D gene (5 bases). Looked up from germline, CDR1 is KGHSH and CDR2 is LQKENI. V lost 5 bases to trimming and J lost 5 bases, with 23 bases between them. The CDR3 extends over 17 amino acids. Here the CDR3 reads CASSGQGSESAEDTQYF. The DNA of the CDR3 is TGTGCCAGCTCAGGGCAGGGCTCCGAATCTGCCGAAGATACGCAGTATTTT.

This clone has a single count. The CDR3 reads CASSDRENSGNTIYF. The CDR3 DNA follows: TGTGCCAGCAGCGACAGGGAGAACTCTGGAAACACCATATATTTT. The V call is TRBV7-9, the J call TRBJ1-3; 7 positions agree with TRBD1. The germline gives CDR1 SEHNR, CDR2 FQNEAQ (reference sequence). The J segment lost 0 bases and the V segment lost 5 bases, leaving 4 bases of the junction unmatched. This CDR3 has 15 residues. Looking up the rest from reference TRBV7-9 and TRBJ1-3 gives the full variable domain: DTGVSQNPRHKITKRGQNVTFRCDPISEHNRLYWYRQTLGQGPEFLTYFQNEAQLEKSRLLSDRFSAERPKGSFSTLEIQRTEQGDSAMYLCASSDRENSGNTIYFGEGSWLTVV.

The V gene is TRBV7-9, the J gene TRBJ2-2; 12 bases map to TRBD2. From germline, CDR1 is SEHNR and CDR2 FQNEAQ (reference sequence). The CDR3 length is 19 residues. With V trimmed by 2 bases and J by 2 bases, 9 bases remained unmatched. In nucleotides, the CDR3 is TGTGCCAGCAGCTTACGGAACTCTAGCGGGGGGGTCAACACCGGGGAGCTGTTTTTT. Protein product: CASSLRNSSGGVNTGELFF.